The count of the clone carrying this TCR beta chain is one. Its antigen remains unknown. This entry is derived from a study of shared clonotypes between healthy human individuals. In the study overall: Samples came from a couple of female and a few male donors aged 18 to 49.

The study's findings and limits: Even with large depth, rarefaction showed that sorted-subset sequencing was incomplete.

Samples underwent the assay at deep level. This table comes from immunoSEQ multiplex PCR, and its TCRdb copy is limited to in-frame clones, with some not included. The sample contains roughly 1 million clones, 65% to 80% of which appear only once. With 7 bases removed from V and 7 bases from J, the gap between germline ends came to 16 bases. CDR1 MGHDK and CDR2 SYGVNS come from the germline V gene. This CDR3 spans 13 amino acids. This chain joins TRBV25-1 and TRBJ1-2; D not certain. The sample consisted of memory CD4+ T cells sorted from blood. Subset of the sample: CD45RA-negative fraction. This TCR came from a man between 18 and 29 years old in good health. The CDR3 spells CASIPTWWSGYTF. The CDR3, as DNA: TGTGCCAGCATCCCGACGTGGTGGAGTGGCTACACCTTC.